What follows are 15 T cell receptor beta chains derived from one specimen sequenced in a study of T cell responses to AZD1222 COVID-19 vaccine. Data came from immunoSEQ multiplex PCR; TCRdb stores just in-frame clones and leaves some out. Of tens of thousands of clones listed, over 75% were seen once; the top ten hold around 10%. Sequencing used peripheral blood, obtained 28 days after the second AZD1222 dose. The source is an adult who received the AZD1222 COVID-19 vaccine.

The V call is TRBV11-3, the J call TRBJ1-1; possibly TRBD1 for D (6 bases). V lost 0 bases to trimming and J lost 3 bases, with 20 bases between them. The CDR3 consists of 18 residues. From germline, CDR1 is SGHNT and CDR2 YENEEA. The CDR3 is CASSLDGGTPGKDTEAFF. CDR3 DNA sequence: TGTGCCAGCAGCTTAGATGGGGGGACACCCGGGAAGGACACTGAAGCTTTCTTT.

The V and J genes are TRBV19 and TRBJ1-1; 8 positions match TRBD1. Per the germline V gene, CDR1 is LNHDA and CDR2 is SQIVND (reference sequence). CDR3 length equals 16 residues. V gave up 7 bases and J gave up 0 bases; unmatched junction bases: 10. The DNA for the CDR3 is TGTGCCAGTACCCGACAGGGGTCCTCGATGAACACTGAAGCTTTCTTT. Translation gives CASTRQGSSMNTEAFF. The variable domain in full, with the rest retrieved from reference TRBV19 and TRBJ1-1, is DGGITQSPKYLFRKEGQNVTLSCEQNLNHDAMYWYRQDPGQGLRLIYYSQIVNDFQKGDIAEGYSVSREKKESFPLTVTSAQKNPTAFYLCASTRQGSSMNTEAFFGQGTRLTVV.

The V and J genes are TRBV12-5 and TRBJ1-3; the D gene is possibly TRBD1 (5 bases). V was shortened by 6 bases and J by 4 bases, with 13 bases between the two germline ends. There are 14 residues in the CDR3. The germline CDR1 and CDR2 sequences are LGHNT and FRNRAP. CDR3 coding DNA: TGTGCTAGTGGCCAGGGCAGGGCCGGAAACACCATATATTTT. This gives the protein CASGQGRAGNTIYF. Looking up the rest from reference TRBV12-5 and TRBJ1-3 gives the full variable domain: DARVTQTPRHKVTEMGQEVTMRCQPILGHNTVFWYRQTMMQGLELLAYFRNRAPLDDSGMPKDRFSAEMPDATLATLKIQPSEPRDSAVYFCASGQGRAGNTIYFGEGSWLTVV.

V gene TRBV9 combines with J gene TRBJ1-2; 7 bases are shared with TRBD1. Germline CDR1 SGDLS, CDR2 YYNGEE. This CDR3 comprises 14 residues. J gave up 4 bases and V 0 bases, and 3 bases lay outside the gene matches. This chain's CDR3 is CASSVGDSPYGYTF. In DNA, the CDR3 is TGTGCCAGCAGCGTAGGGGACAGTCCCTATGGCTACACCTTC.

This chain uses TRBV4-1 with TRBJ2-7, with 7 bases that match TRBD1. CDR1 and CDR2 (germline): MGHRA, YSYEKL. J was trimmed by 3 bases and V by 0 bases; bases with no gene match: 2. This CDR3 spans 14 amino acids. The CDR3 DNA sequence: TGCGCCAGCAGCCAAGACCAGGGGGTCTACGAGCAGTACTTC. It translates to CASSQDQGVYEQYF.

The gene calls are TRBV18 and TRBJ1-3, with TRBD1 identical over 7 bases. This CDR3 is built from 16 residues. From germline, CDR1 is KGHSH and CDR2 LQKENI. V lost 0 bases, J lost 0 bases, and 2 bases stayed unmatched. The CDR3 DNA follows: TGTGCCAGCTCACCACCGAACAGGGGCTCTGGAAACACCATATATTTT. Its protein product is CASSPPNRGSGNTIYF. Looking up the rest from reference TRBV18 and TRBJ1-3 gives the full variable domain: NAGVMQNPRHLVRRRGQEARLRCSPMKGHSHVYWYRQLPEEGLKFMVYLQKENIIDESGMPKERFSAEFPKEGPSILRIQQVVRGDSAAYFCASSPPNRGSGNTIYFGEGSWLTVV.

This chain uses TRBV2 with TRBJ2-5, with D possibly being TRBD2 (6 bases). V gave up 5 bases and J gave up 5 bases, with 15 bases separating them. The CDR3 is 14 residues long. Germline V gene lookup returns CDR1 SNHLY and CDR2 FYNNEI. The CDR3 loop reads CASSSQLRGETQYF. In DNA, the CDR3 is TGTGCCAGCAGTTCCCAGCTCCGGGGGGAGACCCAGTACTTC.

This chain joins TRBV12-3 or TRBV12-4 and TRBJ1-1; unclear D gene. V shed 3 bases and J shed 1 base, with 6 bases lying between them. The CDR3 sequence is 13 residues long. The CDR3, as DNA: TGTGCCAGCAGTTTCCACAGGAACACTGAAGCTTTCTTT. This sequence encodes CASSFHRNTEAFF.

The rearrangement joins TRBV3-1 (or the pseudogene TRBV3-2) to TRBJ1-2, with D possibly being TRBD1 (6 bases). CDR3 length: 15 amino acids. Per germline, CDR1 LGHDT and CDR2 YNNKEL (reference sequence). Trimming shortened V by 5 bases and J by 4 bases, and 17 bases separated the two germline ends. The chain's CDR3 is CASSARDTGVYGYTF. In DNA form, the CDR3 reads TGTGCCAGCAGCGCCCGGGACACCGGAGTCTATGGCTACACCTTC.

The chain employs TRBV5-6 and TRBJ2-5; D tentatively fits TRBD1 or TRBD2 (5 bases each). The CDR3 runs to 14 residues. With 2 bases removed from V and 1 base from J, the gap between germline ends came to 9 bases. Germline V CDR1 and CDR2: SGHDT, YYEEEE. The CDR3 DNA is TGTGCCAGCAGCTTCCGGGACGGCCAAGAGACCCAGTACTTC. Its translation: CASSFRDGQETQYF.

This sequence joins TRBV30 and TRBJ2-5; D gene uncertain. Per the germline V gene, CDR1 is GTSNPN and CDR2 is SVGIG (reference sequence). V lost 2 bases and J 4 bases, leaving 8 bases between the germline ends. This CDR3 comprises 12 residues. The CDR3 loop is CAWSWDRETQYF. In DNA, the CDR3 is TGTGCCTGGAGTTGGGATCGAGAGACCCAGTACTTC. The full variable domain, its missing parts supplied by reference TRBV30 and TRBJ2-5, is SQTIHQWPATLVQPVGSPLSLECTVEGTSNPNLYWYRQAAGRGLQLLFYSVGIGQISSEVPQNLSASRPQDRQFILSSKKLLLSDSGFYLCAWSWDRETQYFGPGTRLLVL.

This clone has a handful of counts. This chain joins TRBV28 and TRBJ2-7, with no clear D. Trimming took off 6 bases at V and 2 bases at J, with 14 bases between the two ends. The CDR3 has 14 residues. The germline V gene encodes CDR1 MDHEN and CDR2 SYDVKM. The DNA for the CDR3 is TGTGCCAGCAGACCGCCTGGATTGACCTACGAGCAGTACTTC. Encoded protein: CASRPPGLTYEQYF.

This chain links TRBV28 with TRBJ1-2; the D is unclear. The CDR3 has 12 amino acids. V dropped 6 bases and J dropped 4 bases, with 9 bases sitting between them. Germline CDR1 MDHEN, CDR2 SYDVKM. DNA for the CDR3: TGTGCCAGCAGGGCCTATGGCTATGGCTACACCTTC. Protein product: CASRAYGYGYTF.

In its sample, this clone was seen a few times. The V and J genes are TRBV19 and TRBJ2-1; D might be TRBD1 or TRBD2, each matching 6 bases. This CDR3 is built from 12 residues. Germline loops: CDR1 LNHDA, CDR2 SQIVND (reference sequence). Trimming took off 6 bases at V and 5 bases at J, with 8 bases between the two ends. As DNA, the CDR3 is TGTGCCAGTAGCGGGGGCCACAATGAGCAGTTCTTC. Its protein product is CASSGGHNEQFF.

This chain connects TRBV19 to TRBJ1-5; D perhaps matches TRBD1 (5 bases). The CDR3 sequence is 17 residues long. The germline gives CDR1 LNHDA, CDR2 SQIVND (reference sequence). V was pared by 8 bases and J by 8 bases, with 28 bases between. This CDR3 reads CASRFGSGAPGGEPQHF. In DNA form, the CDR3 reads TGTGCCAGTCGGTTTGGTAGCGGGGCCCCCGGGGGGGAGCCCCAGCATTTT.